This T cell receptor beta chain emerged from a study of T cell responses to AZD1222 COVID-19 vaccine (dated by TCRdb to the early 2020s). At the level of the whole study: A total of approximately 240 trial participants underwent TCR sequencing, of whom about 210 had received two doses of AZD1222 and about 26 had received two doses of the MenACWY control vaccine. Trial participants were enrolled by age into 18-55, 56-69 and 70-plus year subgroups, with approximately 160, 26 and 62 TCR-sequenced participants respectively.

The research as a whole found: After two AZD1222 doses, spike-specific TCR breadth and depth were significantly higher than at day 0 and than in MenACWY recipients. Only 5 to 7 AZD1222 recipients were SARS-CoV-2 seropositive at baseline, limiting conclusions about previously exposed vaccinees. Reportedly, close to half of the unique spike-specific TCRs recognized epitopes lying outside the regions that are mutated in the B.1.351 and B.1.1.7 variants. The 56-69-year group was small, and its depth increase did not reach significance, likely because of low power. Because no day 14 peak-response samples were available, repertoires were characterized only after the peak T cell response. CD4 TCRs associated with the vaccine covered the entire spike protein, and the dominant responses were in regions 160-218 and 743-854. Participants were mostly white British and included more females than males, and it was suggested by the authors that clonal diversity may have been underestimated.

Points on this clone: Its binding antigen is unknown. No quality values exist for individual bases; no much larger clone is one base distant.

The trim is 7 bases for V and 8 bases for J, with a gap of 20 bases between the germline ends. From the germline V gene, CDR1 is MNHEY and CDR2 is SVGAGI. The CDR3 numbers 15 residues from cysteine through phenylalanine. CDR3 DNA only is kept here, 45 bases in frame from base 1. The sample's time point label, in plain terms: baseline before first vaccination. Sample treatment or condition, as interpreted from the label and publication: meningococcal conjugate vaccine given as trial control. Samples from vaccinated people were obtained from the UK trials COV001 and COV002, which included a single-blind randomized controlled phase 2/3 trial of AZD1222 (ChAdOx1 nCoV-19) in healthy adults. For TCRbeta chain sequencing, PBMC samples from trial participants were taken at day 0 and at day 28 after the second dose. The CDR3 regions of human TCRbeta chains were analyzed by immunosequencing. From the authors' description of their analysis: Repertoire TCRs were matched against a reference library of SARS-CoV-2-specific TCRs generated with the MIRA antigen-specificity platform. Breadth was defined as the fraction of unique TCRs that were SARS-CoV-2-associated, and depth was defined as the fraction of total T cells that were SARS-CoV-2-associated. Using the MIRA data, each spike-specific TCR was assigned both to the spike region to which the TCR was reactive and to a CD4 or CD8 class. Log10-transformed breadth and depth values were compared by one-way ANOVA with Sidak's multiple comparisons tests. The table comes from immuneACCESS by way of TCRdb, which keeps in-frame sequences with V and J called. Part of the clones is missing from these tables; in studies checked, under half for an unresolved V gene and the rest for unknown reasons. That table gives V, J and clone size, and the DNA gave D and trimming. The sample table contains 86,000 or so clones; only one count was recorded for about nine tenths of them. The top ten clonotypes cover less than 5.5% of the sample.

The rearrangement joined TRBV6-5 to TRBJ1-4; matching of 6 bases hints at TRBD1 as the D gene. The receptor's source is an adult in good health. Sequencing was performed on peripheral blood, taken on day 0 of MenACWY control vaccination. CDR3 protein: CASTRSGAGGEKLFF. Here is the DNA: TGTGCCAGCACCAGGTCAGGGGCCGGAGGCGAAAAACTGTTTTTT.